These T cell receptor beta chains were read from a single sample in a study of T cell responses to AZD1222 COVID-19 vaccine. Profiling relied on immunoSEQ multiplex PCR, and the TCRdb table lists in-frame clones only, not all of them. The sample has roughly 51,000 clones, more than 80% seen once. The starting material was peripheral blood, obtained 28 days after the second AZD1222 dose. Receptors originate from an adult who received the AZD1222 COVID-19 vaccine. CDR3s leave out the opening cysteine and the closing phenylalanine or tryptophan. The order of the fields is J gene, D gene, V gene, CDR3 protein. The D gene is left open where the match is weak.

TRBJ1-4	-	TRBV6-4	ASSDPTTPATNEKLF
TRBJ2-5	-	TRBV5-1	ASSLVVGGETQY
TRBJ1-2	TRBD1	TRBV25-1	ASRGTGVSGYT
TRBJ1-2	-	TRBV10-2	ASTADRIYGYT
TRBJ2-4	-	TRBV7-9	ASSSTGGSVAKNIQY
TRBJ1-2	TRBD1	TRBV2	ASSPTGVVYGYT
TRBJ1-5	-	TRBV11-3	ASSLSNGQPQH
TRBJ2-3	TRBD2	TRBV24-1	ATAGGAGGTDTQY
TRBJ2-7	-	TRBV29-1	SVEVVQVRREQY
TRBJ2-2	-	TRBV7-2	ASSLRGSANTGELF
TRBJ2-7	-	TRBV19	ASSSAISYEQY
TRBJ1-2	-	TRBV12-3/TRBV12-4	ASGDEMNYGYT
TRBJ2-1	-	TRBV5-5	ASSQTVDNEQF
TRBJ1-1	TRBD1	TRBV7-9	ASSSDSGQGVWNTEAF
TRBJ1-4	-	TRBV9	ASSVDEGPNEKLF
TRBJ2-7	TRBD2	TRBV6-1	ASSEGLAGHYEQY
TRBJ2-7	TRBD2	TRBV5-4	ASSLTSGVSYEQY
TRBJ2-1	TRBD2	TRBV18	ASSPQGLGVHNEQF
TRBJ2-3	TRBD2	TRBV7-8	ASSPGTTDTQY
TRBJ2-1	-	TRBV9	ASSVGSNEQF
TRBJ2-4	TRBD2	TRBV4-1	ASSHVAGTTRINIQY
TRBJ2-1	-	TRBV7-2	ASSLEGSVYNEQF
TRBJ2-7	-	TRBV3-1/TRBV3-2	ASSQDLDGYEQY
TRBJ1-1	-	TRBV7-2	ASSVERVGTEAF
TRBJ1-5	TRBD1	TRBV2	ASSREQGRQPQH
TRBJ1-2	-	TRBV5-1	ASSFGGAGANYGYT
TRBJ2-5	TRBD2	TRBV18	ASSPRVGAGGPETQY
TRBJ1-3	-	TRBV25-1	ASSSSGGARNTIY
TRBJ1-2	-	TRBV11-2	ASSLAGHYGYT
TRBJ1-2	TRBD1	TRBV20-1	SASDRVDGYT
TRBJ1-3	-	TRBV15	ATSRDLGGRGNTIY
TRBJ2-3	TRBD1	TRBV6-5	ASRHRDSSTDTQY
TRBJ2-4	TRBD2	TRBV15	ATRDGLAGGPLAKNIQY
TRBJ2-7	TRBD2	TRBV18	ASSPASGSFNEQY
TRBJ2-7	-	TRBV9	ASSVESYEQY
TRBJ2-7	-	TRBV12-3/TRBV12-4	ASRIGRTVDLS
TRBJ1-3	-	TRBV18	ASSPGGADTIY
TRBJ2-7	TRBD2	TRBV5-1	ASSLGTLAALSYEQY
TRBJ1-5	-	TRBV6-5	ASRPANQPQH
TRBJ2-7	TRBD2	TRBV5-1	ASSLGTSGSYYEQY
TRBJ2-7	TRBD2	TRBV30	AWSKAGGPGDEQY
TRBJ1-2	-	TRBV4-3	ASSQTATNYGYT
TRBJ2-7	-	TRBV29-1	SVGWNSYEQY
TRBJ2-2	-	TRBV7-8	ASRFGTGLYTGELF
TRBJ2-7	-	TRBV24-1	ATSDGDEQY
TRBJ2-3	-	TRBV19	ASSPGTSSTDTQY
TRBJ1-6	-	TRBV5-8	ASRGEVYNSPLH
TRBJ1-1	-	TRBV30	AWRAPGLWEGGTEAF
TRBJ2-7	-	TRBV11-2	ASSLGGTNYEQY
TRBJ2-7	TRBD1	TRBV2	ASSREDGTGYEQY
TRBJ2-1	-	TRBV29-1	SVRLGSYNEQF
TRBJ2-3	TRBD2	TRBV6-1	ASSETSGSGLDTQY
TRBJ2-3	TRBD2	TRBV7-9	ASSLPASGRVSTDTQY
TRBJ2-5	TRBD2	TRBV6-2/TRBV6-3	ASSYLNPIGLAGETQY
TRBJ1-6	TRBD1	TRBV5-4	ASSDRGNSPLH
TRBJ1-5	TRBD1	TRBV5-6	ASSKTGYNQPQH